This passage covers 30 T cell receptor beta chains from one sample sequenced in a study of metastatic and nonmetastatic thyroid tumors (dated by TCRdb to 2018 to 2021). To prepare the library, PCR was applied. The run used an Illumina HiSeq 4000. TCRdb reprocessed the public reads (quality trimming at Q25 with fastp, clone calling with MiXCR) and kept in-frame beta chains. In this sample the table shows about 33,000 clones, about 10% of which occur a single time. The ten largest make up roughly 15% of the sample. Before undergoing thyroid surgery, none of the patients had been given any kind of treatment. The specimen was blood. These receptors all come from a female donor with papillary thyroid cancer or a benign thyroid nodule (not recorded which). Some clones in this sample may be carry-over from other donors' samples.

This clone was seen a handful of times. The genes are TRBV6-1 and TRBJ1-3, with a weak D call TRBD1 (6 bases). Trimming took off 8 bases at V and 8 bases at J, with 13 bases between the two ends. The CDR3 length is 12 residues. Germline CDR1 is MNHNS and CDR2 is SASEGT. CDR3 nucleotides: TGTGCCAGCGGGAACAGGGTAGACACCATATATTTT. Protein product: CASGNRVDTIYF.

This clone appeared many times. The genes are TRBV28 and TRBJ1-5, with unresolved D. Germline CDR1 is MDHEN and CDR2 is SYDVKM. CDR3 length equals 14 residues. The germline V and J ends were trimmed by 5 bases and 0 bases, with 8 bases remaining between them. CDR3 in DNA: TGTGCCAGCAGTAGCGGGGATAGCAATCAGCCCCAGCATTTT. Protein sequence: CASSSGDSNQPQHF.

This clone occurred many times. V is TRBV30 and J is TRBJ1-2; perhaps TRBD1 as D (5 bases). Trimming removed 3 bases at V and 2 bases at J, with 13 bases between. The germline V gene encodes CDR1 GTSNPN and CDR2 SVGIG (reference sequence). This CDR3 has 14 residues. The CDR3 nucleotides are TGTGCCTGGAGCAGCCCTCAGGGAAACTATGGCTACACCTTC. The encoded protein is CAWSSPQGNYGYTF.

This clone came up many times. This chain joins TRBV2 and TRBJ2-6; a possible D gene is TRBD2 (5 bases). This CDR3 is built from 15 residues. The germline V gene has CDR1 SNHLY and CDR2 FYNNEI. The V and J ends lost 3 bases and 2 bases respectively, with 8 bases between them. The DNA for the CDR3 is TGTGCCAGCAGTGAGGACGGGGCTGGGGCCAACGTCCTGACTTTC. Residues: CASSEDGAGANVLTF.

This clone has ten or more counts. V is TRBV7-9 and J is TRBJ2-1; maybe TRBD1 (5 bases). V lost 1 base and J 3 bases, leaving 7 bases between the germline ends. Germline V lookup: CDR1 SEHNR, CDR2 FQNEAQ (reference sequence). This CDR3 is 14 amino acids long. The CDR3 DNA is TGTGCCAGCAGCTTAGAGGGGATCTACAATGAGCAGTTCTTC. Encoded protein: CASSLEGIYNEQFF.

In its sample, this clone was seen many times. The CDR3 is CASSLDRQETQYF. The CDR3 DNA sequence: TGTGCCAGCAGCTTAGATCGGCAGGAGACCCAGTACTTC. The J gene is TRBJ2-5, the V gene TRBV7-2, with D hard to call. This CDR3 comprises 13 residues. CDR1 is SGHTA and CDR2 is FQGNSA in the germline V gene. The V end lost 1 base, the J end lost 5 bases, and 8 bases lay between the germline ends.

The chain has TRBV25-1 and TRBJ2-3, with 7 positions matching TRBD1. Germline V gene sequence: CDR1 MGHDK, CDR2 SYGVNS. This CDR3 is built from 19 residues. V gave up 4 bases and J gave up 3 bases; unmatched junction bases: 19. The CDR3 region is CASSVFVSGGQERTDTQYF. The CDR3 region has the DNA TGTGCCAGCAGTGTCTTTGTTTCTGGTGGACAGGAAAGAACAGATACGCAGTATTTT.

This clone was observed at least ten times. The J gene is TRBJ2-7, the V gene TRBV4-1; D gene uncertain. CDR1 and CDR2 (germline): MGHRA, YSYEKL. This CDR3 is built from 13 residues. Trimming took 1 base from V and 1 from J, leaving 5 bases between them. CDR3 sequence reads: CASSQGPSYEQYF. Written as DNA, the CDR3 is TGCGCCAGCAGCCAAGGACCATCCTACGAGCAGTACTTC.

The V and J genes are TRBV20-1 and TRBJ1-5, with D perhaps TRBD1 (5 bases). Germline-derived CDR1 and CDR2 are DFQATT and SNEGSKA (reference sequence). The length of the CDR3 is 13 residues. Trimming removed 3 bases at V and 0 bases at J, with 6 bases between. CDR3 sequence reads: CSASQGSNQPQHF. Written as DNA, the CDR3 is TGCAGTGCTAGCCAGGGTAGCAATCAGCCCCAGCATTTT.

This clone was found many times. The rearrangement links TRBV12-3 or TRBV12-4 to TRBJ2-3; D gene unclear. The CDR3 contains 12 residues. With 8 bases removed from V and 2 bases from J, the gap between germline ends came to 8 bases. The CDR3 loop reads CASGGNTDTQYF. CDR3 DNA: TGTGCCAGCGGCGGTAACACAGATACGCAGTATTTT.

This clone appeared many times. The genes are TRBV5-1 and TRBJ1-1, with 9 positions matching TRBD1. J gave up 1 base and V 2 bases, and 3 bases lay outside the gene matches. This CDR3 spans 15 amino acids. The germline V gene has CDR1 SGHRS and CDR2 YFSETQ. In DNA form, the CDR3 reads TGCGCCAGCAGCTTCGGGACAGGGAGGAACACTGAAGCTTTCTTT. It specifies CASSFGTGRNTEAFF.

This clone was seen at least ten times. This chain joins TRBV7-8 and TRBJ1-3; D is undetermined. The CDR3 covers 15 residues. Germline V gives CDR1 SGHVS, CDR2 FQNEAQ. V shed 7 bases and J shed 3 bases, with 16 bases lying between them. DNA of the CDR3: TGTGCCAGCACCACCGGGCAGTCATTTGGAAACACCATATATTTT. Amino acids: CASTTGQSFGNTIYF.

This clone was observed at least ten times. A much larger clone differs by one base, so this may be a read error. The chain links TRBV5-1 to TRBJ1-2; D gene unclear. V was shortened by 4 bases and J by 7 bases, with 11 bases between the two germline ends. CDR3 length: 12 amino acids. The germline gives CDR1 SGHRS, CDR2 YFSETQ. CDR3 sequence (DNA): TGCGCCAGCAGCCCCGAGCGGTGTGGCTACACCTTC. Encoded protein: CASSPERCGYTF.

This clone has a count of ten or more. The chain joins TRBV6-5 to TRBJ2-7; unclear D gene. CDR3 size: 13 residues. Trimming left V 2 bases short and J 1 base short, with 6 bases between. Per the germline V gene, CDR1 is MNHEY and CDR2 is SVGAGI. CDR3 DNA: TGTGCCAGCAGTTACGTACAGTCCTACGAGCAGTACTTC. Encoded protein: CASSYVQSYEQYF.

There are many counts of this clone. The chain has TRBV7-8 and TRBJ2-7; no clear D. Per germline, CDR1 SGHVS and CDR2 FQNEAQ. V lost 7 bases to trimming and J lost 4 bases, with 23 bases between them. The CDR3 is made up of 16 amino acids. The chain's CDR3 is CASTKTSQKTPYEQYF. CDR3 nucleotide sequence: TGTGCCAGCACCAAAACCTCACAGAAAACCCCATACGAGCAGTACTTC.

This clone was counted between two and nine times. The chain is built from TRBV25-1 and TRBJ2-5; TRBD1 aligns across 7 bases. V trimming: 7 bases; J trimming: 9 bases; junction bases outside the gene matches: 8. CDR3 length: 12 residues. Looked up from germline, CDR1 is MGHDK and CDR2 is SYGVNS. DNA for the CDR3: TGTGCCAGCAATCAAGGGACAGTTCCCCAGTACTTC. Translating it yields CASNQGTVPQYF. Full variable domain (outside the CDR3, taken from reference TRBV25-1 and TRBJ2-5): EADIYQTPRYLVIGTGKKITLECSQTMGHDKMYWYQQDPGMELHLIHYSYGVNSTEKGDLSSESTVSRIRTEHFPLTLESARPSHTSQYLCASNQGTVPQYFGPGTRLLVL.

This clone was recorded at least ten times. The chain links TRBV12-5 to TRBJ2-5; TRBD2 agrees at 11 bases. V was clipped by 1 base and J by 2 bases; unmatched bases: 9. From germline, CDR1 is LGHNT and CDR2 FRNRAP. This CDR3 has 18 residues. CDR3 residues: CASGLAKGLAGGQETQYF. The CDR3 region has the DNA TGTGCTAGTGGTTTGGCGAAAGGGCTAGCGGGAGGTCAAGAGACCCAGTACTTC.

This clone was counted ten times or more. V gene TRBV19 combines with J gene TRBJ1-5; the match to TRBD1 covers 7 bases. This CDR3 contains 14 residues. Unmatched junction bases numbered 5, after V lost 5 bases and J lost 4 bases. Germline V CDR1 and CDR2: LNHDA, SQIVND (reference sequence). CDR3 residues: CASSSTGRNQPQHF. Written as DNA, the CDR3 is TGTGCCAGTAGTTCGACAGGGAGGAATCAGCCCCAGCATTTT.

In its sample, this clone was seen many times. This chain connects TRBV29-1 to TRBJ2-5; no clear D gene. The V gene lost 5 bases and the J gene lost 3 bases, with 10 bases spanning the gap. CDR3 size: 12 residues. Looked up from germline, CDR1 is SQVTM and CDR2 is ANQGSEA. The DNA for the CDR3 is TGCAGCGTTTTTAGGGTAGAAGAGACCCAGTACTTC. Translating it yields CSVFRVEETQYF.

This rearrangement joins TRBV6-4 to TRBJ2-1, with a tentative D call TRBD2 (5 bases). V was cut by 6 bases and J by 13 bases, with 19 bases left in between. The CDR3 covers 13 residues. Germline V gives CDR1 MRHNA, CDR2 SNTAGT. CDR3 DNA: TGTGCCAGCAGCCCGGGAACCTACAATTATCAGTTCTTC. Protein: CASSPGTYNYQFF.

This clone was counted many times. A junction boundary mismatches the germline segment, possibly from a read error. This sequence joins TRBV20-1 and TRBJ2-7, with TRBD2 identical over 9 bases. Germline assignment: CDR1 DFQATT and CDR2 SNEGSKA (reference sequence). The CDR3 extends over 13 amino acids. CDR3 amino acids: CSARPNLASGANF. Here the CDR3 DNA reads TGCAGTGCTAGACCCAACCTTGCTAGCGGGGCTAACTTC.

This clone appeared many times. The CDR3 region has the DNA TGTGCCAGCAGCTTTGATCCCTCTGGAAACACCATATATTTT. It is translated as CASSFDPSGNTIYF. The rearrangement uses TRBV5-4 and TRBJ1-3, with unresolved D. Trimming stripped 2 bases from V and 0 bases from J, with 6 bases between. The germline gives CDR1 SGHNT, CDR2 YYREEE (reference sequence). The CDR3 runs to 14 residues.

This clone was seen at least ten times. This specimen includes other DNA sequences encoding the same CDR3. The genes are TRBV14 and TRBJ1-2; D not resolved. CDR1 SGHDN and CDR2 FVKESK come from the germline V gene. The CDR3 totals 15 residues. Trimming took off 3 bases at V and 4 bases at J, with 15 bases between the two ends. The CDR3 reads CASSQDQDSSYGYTF. The CDR3 DNA is TGTGCCAGCAGCCAGGATCAGGACTCCTCCTATGGCTACACCTTC.

Ten or more counts support this clone. The identical CDR3 is also encoded by other nucleotide sequences in the sample. This chain links TRBV28 with TRBJ2-7; TRBD2 matches at 7 bases. The CDR3 totals 14 residues. Germline lookup yields CDR1 MDHEN and CDR2 SYDVKM. V shed 5 bases, J shed 9 bases, and the junction held 13 bases outside the gene matches. In nucleotides, the CDR3 is TGTGCCAGCAGTCTCCGGACTAGTGCGTCCGCGCAGTACTTC. Translating it yields CASSLRTSASAQYF.

This clone was counted ten times or more. The chain joins TRBV28 to TRBJ1-1, with D possibly TRBD1 on 5 matching bases. Per germline, CDR1 MDHEN and CDR2 SYDVKM. The ends were cut back, 7 bases at V and 5 bases at J, with 14 bases in the middle. The CDR3 is 13 residues long. The CDR3 nucleotides are TGTGCCAGCATGGGTGGGGCGGGGACTGAAGCTTTCTTT. Its translation: CASMGGAGTEAFF.

By share, this clone counts as medium-sized. The V and J genes are TRBV6-1 and TRBJ1-6, with D tentatively TRBD1 (5 bases). V lost 7 bases and J 5 bases, leaving 12 bases between the germline ends. The CDR3 totals 14 residues. CDR1 and CDR2 (germline): MNHNS, SASEGT. Here the CDR3 reads CASKTGGDNSPLHF. The CDR3 region has the DNA TGTGCCAGCAAGACCGGGGGGGATAATTCACCCCTCCACTTT.

This clone was picked up many times. The V and J genes are TRBV7-2 and TRBJ2-1; D is perhaps TRBD1 (6 bases). The CDR3 has 13 amino acids. V was clipped by 3 bases and J by 12 bases, with 15 bases between them. Looked up from germline, CDR1 is SGHTA and CDR2 is FQGNSA. The CDR3, as DNA: TGTGCCAGCAGCTTTACGCCAGGGGTTGGGCAGTTCTTC. The encoded protein is CASSFTPGVGQFF.

This clone was found many times. The rearrangement uses TRBV19 and TRBJ2-7; tentative D call: TRBD2 (7 bases). The CDR3 totals 12 residues. Germline loops: CDR1 LNHDA, CDR2 SQIVND (reference sequence). With 4 bases removed from V and 6 bases from J, the gap between germline ends came to 10 bases. The CDR3 DNA reads as TGTGCCAGTAGTAGGGGAGGGGGCGAGCAGTACTTC. It encodes CASSRGGGEQYF.

There are a few counts of this clone. The chain has TRBV28 and TRBJ1-1, with D maybe TRBD1 (5 bases). This CDR3 region has 14 residues. The germline V gene has CDR1 MDHEN and CDR2 SYDVKM. The V end was cut by 6 bases, the J end by 5 bases, with 16 bases between. CDR3 loop: CASSPSGFGTEAFF. Written as DNA, the CDR3 is TGTGCCAGCAGCCCATCAGGGTTTGGGACTGAAGCTTTCTTT.

Note on this clone: An end of the junction differs from the germline gene, which may be a read error. V usage is TRBV12-3 or TRBV12-4 and J usage is TRBJ1-2; D is unresolved. The CDR3 consists of 12 residues. DNA of the CDR3: TGTACCAGCAATTCCAGGACCTATGGCTACACCTTC. Protein: CTSNSRTYGYTF.